This is a list of T cell receptor beta chains from one sample in a study of blood T cell repertoires in COVID-19. The repertoire was sequenced with immunoSEQ multiplex PCR; TCRdb's copy has only in-frame clones and lacks some. The sample lists 150,000 to 200,000 clones; 89% were seen once. Material: peripheral blood. The receptors derive from a man between 18 and 35 years old who had recovered from COVID-19. Each CDR3 is given with its conserved first and last residue.

TRBJ2-1,TRBV28,CASSSIDRNNEQFF
TRBJ2-7,TRBV19,CASSMGGITEQYF
TRBJ2-1,TRBV10-1,CASRPAGGREFF
TRBJ2-1,TRBV3-1/TRBV3-2,CASSQEEVRGDEQFF
TRBJ1-6,TRBV6-5,CASSWAGTGDSPLHF
TRBJ2-3,TRBV19,CASSISWQGATDTQYF
TRBJ2-3,TRBV7-2,CASSLVAMTSTDTQYF
TRBJ2-7,TRBV2,CASINEGSYEQYF
TRBJ1-1,TRBV5-4,CASSLAWNTEAFF
TRBJ2-1,TRBV9,CASSRGTSAYNEQFF
TRBJ2-7,TRBV9,CASSVFWQASAEQYF
TRBJ2-2,TRBV4-3,CASSQFQGTLTGELFF
TRBJ2-1,TRBV7-6,CASSLGAVNEQFF
TRBJ1-4,TRBV12-3/TRBV12-4,CASSLASEKLFF
TRBJ2-7,TRBV14,CASSPSSLAGVEQYF